This TCR beta chain is drawn from a study of T cell changes during pregnancy in multiple sclerosis. The method was immunoSEQ multiplex PCR; TCRdb's version includes in-frame clones alone and lacks a portion of them. The data hold 90,000 to 95,000 clones, with around 93% observed a single time. Germline CDR1 reads MNHEY; CDR2 reads SMNVEV (reference sequence). This CDR3 comprises 13 residues. The V end was cut by 4 bases, the J end by 8 bases, with 14 bases between. This sequence joins TRBV27 and TRBJ1-1; D perhaps matches TRBD1 (5 bases). Sample: peripheral blood, taken in the first trimester of pregnancy. The TCR sequence derives from a female donor with multiple sclerosis, enrolled in a pregnancy study. The CDR3 sequence is CASSSPDNQEAFF. The CDR3 DNA reads TGTGCCAGCAGTTCCCCGGACAACCAAGAAGCTTTCTTT.